This T cell receptor (beta chain) was recorded in a study of graft-versus-host responses after intestinal transplantation. For the study at large: Multivisceral, liver-intestinal, or isolated intestinal transplants were given to recipients. Broader study findings: Early post-transplant declines in HvG were associated with peak levels of circulating GvH clones.

This CDR3 comprises 15 residues. Deletions cut 6 bases from V and 8 bases from J, with 17 bases between. Per germline, CDR1 LNHDA and CDR2 SQIVND (reference sequence). TCRdb keeps only in-frame clones here, not all; method: immunoSEQ multiplex PCR. The sample holds around 89,000 clones, just under 95% seen once. In the case of this clone: What it binds is not known.

Sequenced material: unstimulated CD8+ T cells sorted from spleen or lymph node cells, taken before transplant. The genes are TRBV19 and TRBJ1-6, with D unclear. The TCR was taken from a human donor who was the organ donor for an intestinal transplant. As DNA, the CDR3 is TGTGCCAGTAGACACATCCCAGGCGCATATTCACCCCTCCACTTT. Protein: CASRHIPGAYSPLHF.